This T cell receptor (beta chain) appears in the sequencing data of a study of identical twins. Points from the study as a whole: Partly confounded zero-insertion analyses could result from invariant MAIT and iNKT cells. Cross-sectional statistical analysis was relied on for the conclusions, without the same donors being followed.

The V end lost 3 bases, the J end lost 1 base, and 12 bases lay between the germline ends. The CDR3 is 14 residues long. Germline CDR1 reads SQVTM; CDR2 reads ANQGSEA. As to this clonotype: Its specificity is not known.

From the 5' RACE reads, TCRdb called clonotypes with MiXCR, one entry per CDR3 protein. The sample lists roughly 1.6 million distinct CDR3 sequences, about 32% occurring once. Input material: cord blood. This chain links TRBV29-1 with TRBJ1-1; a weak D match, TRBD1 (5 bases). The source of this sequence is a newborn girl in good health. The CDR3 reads CSVDREGGNTEAFF. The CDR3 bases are TGCAGCGTTGACAGGGAGGGAGGGAACACTGAAGCTTTCTTT.